The text below deals with one T cell receptor (beta chain). V shed 3 bases, J shed 5 bases, and the junction held 7 bases outside the gene matches. The CDR3 is 15 amino acids. Germline V gene lookup returns CDR1 KGHSH and CDR2 LQKENI. This sample is drawn from a study of blood T cell repertoires in COVID-19. On the study more broadly: The United States, Italy and Spain supplied acute and convalescent COVID-19 samples.

Clones were sequenced by immunoSEQ multiplex PCR, and TCRdb holds only the in-frame ones, with some missing. The table shows more than 250,000 clones, with around 83% occurring only once. The V gene is TRBV18, the J gene TRBJ2-1; 7 nucleotides align to TRBD1. Sequencing was done on a sample of peripheral blood. The sequence was collected from a woman in her 50s with acute or convalescent COVID-19. CDR3 coding DNA: TGTGCCAGCTCACCGGGACAGTTGGACCACAATGAGCAGTTCTTC. It specifies CASSPGQLDHNEQFF.